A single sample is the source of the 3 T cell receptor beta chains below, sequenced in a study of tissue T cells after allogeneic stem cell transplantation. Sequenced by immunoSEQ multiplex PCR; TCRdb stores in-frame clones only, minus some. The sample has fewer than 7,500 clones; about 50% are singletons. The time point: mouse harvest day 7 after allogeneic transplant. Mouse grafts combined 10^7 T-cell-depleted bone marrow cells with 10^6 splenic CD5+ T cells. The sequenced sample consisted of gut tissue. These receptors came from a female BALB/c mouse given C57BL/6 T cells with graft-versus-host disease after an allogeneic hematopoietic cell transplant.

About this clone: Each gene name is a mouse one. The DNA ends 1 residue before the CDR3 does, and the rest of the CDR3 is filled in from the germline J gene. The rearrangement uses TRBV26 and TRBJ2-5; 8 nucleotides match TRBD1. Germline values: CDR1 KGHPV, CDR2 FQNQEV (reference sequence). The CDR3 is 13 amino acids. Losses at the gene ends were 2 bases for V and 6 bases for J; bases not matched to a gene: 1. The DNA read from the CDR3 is TGTGCCAGCAGTCTGGGGGACAGGGACACCCAGTAC. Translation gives CASSLGDRDTQY. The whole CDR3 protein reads CASSLGDRDTQYF.

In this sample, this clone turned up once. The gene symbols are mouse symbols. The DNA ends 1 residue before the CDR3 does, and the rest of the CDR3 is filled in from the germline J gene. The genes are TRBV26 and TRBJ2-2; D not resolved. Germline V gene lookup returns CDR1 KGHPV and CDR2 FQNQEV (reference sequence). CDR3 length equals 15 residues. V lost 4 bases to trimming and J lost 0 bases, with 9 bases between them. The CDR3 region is CASSPPGANTGQLYF. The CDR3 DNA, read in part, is TGTGCCAGCAGTCCCCCCGGGGCAAACACCGGGCAGCTCTAC.

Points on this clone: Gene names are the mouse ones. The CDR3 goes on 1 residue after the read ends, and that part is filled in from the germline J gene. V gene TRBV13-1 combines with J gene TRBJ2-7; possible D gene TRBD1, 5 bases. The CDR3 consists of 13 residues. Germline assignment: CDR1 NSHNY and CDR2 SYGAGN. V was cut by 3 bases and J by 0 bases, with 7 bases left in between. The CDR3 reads CASSGQSSYEQYF. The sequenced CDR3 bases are TGTGCCAGCAGTGGACAGAGCTCCTATGAACAGTAC.